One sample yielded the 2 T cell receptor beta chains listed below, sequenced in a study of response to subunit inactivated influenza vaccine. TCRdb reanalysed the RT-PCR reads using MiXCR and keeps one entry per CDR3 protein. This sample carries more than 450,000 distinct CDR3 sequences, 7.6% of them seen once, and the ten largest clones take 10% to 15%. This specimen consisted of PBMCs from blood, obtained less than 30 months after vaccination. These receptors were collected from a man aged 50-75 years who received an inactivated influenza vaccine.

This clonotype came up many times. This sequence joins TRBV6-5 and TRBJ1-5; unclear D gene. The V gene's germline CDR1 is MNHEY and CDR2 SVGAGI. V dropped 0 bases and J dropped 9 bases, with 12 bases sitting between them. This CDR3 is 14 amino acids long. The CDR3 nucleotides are TGTGCCAGCAGTTACTCGATGGGCGTTGTGCCCCAGCATTTT. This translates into CASSYSMGVVPQHF.

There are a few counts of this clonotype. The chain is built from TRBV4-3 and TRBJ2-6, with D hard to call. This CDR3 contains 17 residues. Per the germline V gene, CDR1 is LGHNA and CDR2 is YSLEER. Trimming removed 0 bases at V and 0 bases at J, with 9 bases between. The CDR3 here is CASSQDNHGSGANVLTF. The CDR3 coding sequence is TGCGCCAGCAGCCAAGATAATCACGGCTCTGGGGCCAACGTCCTGACTTTC.